This entry lists 26 T cell receptor beta chains sequenced from one sample in a study of T cell changes during pregnancy in multiple sclerosis. Using immunoSEQ multiplex PCR, the repertoire was profiled, and TCRdb retains in-frame clones only, with some absent. The table has some 85,000 clones, about 94% seen once; the top ten hold 0.7% to 0.95%. This specimen consisted of peripheral blood, obtained in the third trimester of pregnancy. The receptor source for this set is a female donor with multiple sclerosis, enrolled in a pregnancy study.

This clone was recorded once. V gene TRBV6-5 combines with J gene TRBJ1-1, with TRBD1 as a possible D gene (6 bases). The CDR3 is 14 amino acids. V was trimmed by 6 bases and J by 3 bases, leaving 14 bases between them. Germline CDR1 and CDR2: MNHEY and SVGAGI. The DNA for the CDR3 is TGTGCCAGCAGCCTCAAAGGGGGGGACACTGAAGCTTTCTTT. Amino acid sequence: CASSLKGGDTEAFF.

The rearrangement uses TRBV18 and TRBJ2-3; tentative D call: TRBD1 (5 bases). V was pared by 2 bases and J by 0 bases, with 6 bases between. Looked up from germline, CDR1 is KGHSH and CDR2 is LQKENI. This CDR3 comprises 14 residues. For the CDR3, the DNA is TGTGCCAGCTCACCAGGGGCCAGCACAGATACGCAGTATTTT. This codes for CASSPGASTDTQYF.

This clone was seen once. This chain connects TRBV6-6 to TRBJ2-7; D unresolved. The germline gives CDR1 MNHNY, CDR2 SVGAGI (reference sequence). V lost 2 bases and J lost 7, with 9 bases in between. The CDR3 extends over 12 amino acids. The CDR3: CASSYRVDEQYF. The CDR3, as DNA: TGTGCCAGCAGTTACCGCGTCGATGAGCAGTACTTC.

V is TRBV7-2 and J is TRBJ2-3, with D perhaps TRBD2 (6 bases). Germline V lookup: CDR1 SGHTA, CDR2 FQGNSA. The CDR3 has 16 amino acids. Trimming left V 0 bases short and J 1 base short, with 11 bases between. The CDR3 is CASSLAQASGTDTQYF. For the CDR3, the DNA is TGTGCCAGCAGCTTAGCGCAGGCTAGCGGCACAGATACGCAGTATTTT.

The rearrangement joins TRBV5-1 to TRBJ2-2, with 7 bases lining up with TRBD1. V gave up 9 bases and J gave up 3 bases; unmatched junction bases: 5. The CDR3 has 13 residues. Looked up from germline, CDR1 is SGHRS and CDR2 is YFSETQ. The CDR3 DNA reads TGCGCCACCGCAGGGGGATACACCGGGGAGCTGTTTTTT. Translating it yields CATAGGYTGELFF.

This clone came up a few times. The V gene is TRBV27, the J gene TRBJ2-7, with 10 bases identical to TRBD2. Unmatched junction bases numbered 3, after V lost 4 bases and J lost 3 bases. Germline CDR1 is MNHEY and CDR2 is SMNVEV (reference sequence). The CDR3 runs 14 residues. DNA for the CDR3: TGTGCCAGCAGTTCCAGACTAGCGGGCTACGAGCAGTACTTC. This translates into CASSSRLAGYEQYF.

The V and J genes are TRBV9 and TRBJ2-3; TRBD2 agrees at 12 bases. V lost 4 bases to trimming and J lost 7 bases; unmatched junction nucleotides: 7. Germline V gene data show CDR1 as SGDLS and CDR2 as YYNGEE. There are 15 residues in the CDR3. CDR3 nucleotides: TGTGCCAGCAGCACCAGACTAGCGGGAGTGTATACGCAGTATTTT. The encoded protein is CASSTRLAGVYTQYF.

The gene calls are TRBV28 and TRBJ1-4, with D uncertain. Trimming left V 5 bases short and J 5 bases short, with 6 bases between. Germline-derived CDR1 and CDR2 are MDHEN and SYDVKM. The CDR3 sequence is 12 residues long. CDR3 loop: CASSPPNEKLFF. The DNA for the CDR3 is TGTGCCAGCAGTCCCCCAAATGAAAAACTGTTTTTT.

This rearrangement joins TRBV5-1 to TRBJ2-7; TRBD1 might be the D (6 bases). V lost 1 base to trimming and J lost 4 bases, with 18 bases between them. This CDR3 comprises 16 residues. Germline V gene lookup returns CDR1 SGHRS and CDR2 YFSETQ. The CDR3 region is CASSLYLSQGLYEQYF. CDR3 nucleotides: TGCGCCAGCAGCTTGTATCTATCGCAGGGGCTGTACGAGCAGTACTTC.

The chain employs TRBV11-2 and TRBJ2-1; 8 nucleotides line up with TRBD2. Trimming removed 6 bases from V and 6 bases from J; junction bases left unmatched: 13. The CDR3 has 16 amino acids. Germline-derived CDR1 and CDR2 are SGHAT and FQNNGV. DNA of the CDR3: TGTGCCAGCAGACTGTTAAGCGGGAGAAAATCCAATGAGCAGTTCTTC. This sequence encodes CASRLLSGRKSNEQFF.

The J gene is TRBJ2-7, the V gene TRBV5-4; TRBD2 agrees at 9 bases. The CDR3 sequence is 15 residues long. The germline V gene has CDR1 SGHNT and CDR2 YYREEE (reference sequence). V lost 3 bases and J lost 3; bases outside the gene matches: 7. CDR3 bases: TGTGCCAGCAGCTATCGACTAGCGGCAGACTACGAGCAGTACTTC. Translating it yields CASSYRLAADYEQYF.

The V call is TRBV5-1, the J call TRBJ1-2; TRBD1 is a possible D gene (5 bases). V was clipped by 0 bases and J by 5 bases, with 8 bases between them. CDR1 SGHRS and CDR2 YFSETQ come from the germline V gene. This CDR3 has 13 residues. The CDR3 protein is CASSLGQRYGYTF. The CDR3 DNA is TGCGCCAGCAGCTTGGGACAGAGATATGGCTACACCTTC.

V usage is TRBV5-1 and J usage is TRBJ2-1, with 8 bases fitting TRBD2. The V gene end was trimmed by 4 bases and the J gene end by 3 bases; junction bases not matched to a gene: 9. Per the germline V gene, CDR1 is SGHRS and CDR2 is YFSETQ. The CDR3 contains 16 residues. The CDR3 DNA is TGCGCCAGCAGCCCCCTAGCCAGCGGGGGCTACAATGAGCAGTTCTTC. It encodes CASSPLASGGYNEQFF.

The V and J genes are TRBV28 and TRBJ2-3; a weak D match, TRBD2 (5 bases). The germline V gene has CDR1 MDHEN and CDR2 SYDVKM. The V end lost 2 bases, the J end lost 4 bases, and 7 bases lay between the germline ends. The CDR3 contains 13 residues. CDR3 coding DNA: TGTGCCAGCAGTTTACTAGCTTCAGATACGCAGTATTTT. Its protein product is CASSLLASDTQYF.

In nucleotides, the CDR3 is TGCGCCAGCAGCTCCGACAGTAATGAAAAACTGTTTTTT. Its translation: CASSSDSNEKLFF. The chain uses TRBV5-1 and TRBJ1-4, with a weak D call TRBD1 (5 bases). This CDR3 spans 13 amino acids. CDR1 is SGHRS and CDR2 is YFSETQ in the germline V gene. Trimming left V 3 bases short and J 4 bases short, with 7 bases between.

The chain employs TRBV4-3 and TRBJ1-1; D might be TRBD1 (6 bases). The CDR3 consists of 16 residues. The V end was cut by 3 bases, the J end by 0 bases, with 14 bases between. Germline V gene sequence: CDR1 LGHNA, CDR2 YSLEER. This CDR3 reads CASSHRHRAMNTEAFF. The CDR3 DNA reads as TGCGCCAGCAGCCACCGGCACAGGGCCATGAACACTGAAGCTTTCTTT.

V is TRBV2 and J is TRBJ1-5; TRBD1 might be the D (5 bases). CDR1 is SNHLY and CDR2 is FYNNEI in the germline V gene. This CDR3 has 14 residues. V gave up 5 bases and J gave up 3 bases, with 11 bases separating them. For the CDR3, the DNA is TGTGCCAGCAGTCGCGTCAGGGACAATCAGCCCCAGCATTTT. Translated: CASSRVRDNQPQHF.

This chain joins TRBV5-1 and TRBJ2-3, with D uncertain. The CDR3 is 14 residues long. Germline V gene sequence: CDR1 SGHRS, CDR2 YFSETQ. V lost 1 base to trimming and J lost 2 bases, with 8 bases between them. CDR3 sequence: CASSLSGATDTQYF. Written as DNA, the CDR3 is TGCGCCAGCAGCTTGTCCGGAGCCACAGATACGCAGTATTTT.

This chain connects TRBV6-5 to TRBJ2-7; TRBD1 agrees at 7 bases. CDR1 is MNHEY, CDR2 SVGAGI, per germline. V was pared by 6 bases and J by 5 bases, with 10 bases of the junction left unmatched. This CDR3 has 14 residues. For the CDR3, the DNA is TGTGCCAGCAGGGACCAGGGGGATCACAACGAGCAGTACTTC. Amino acid sequence: CASRDQGDHNEQYF.

The chain couples TRBV9 to TRBJ1-2; 11 bases fit TRBD1. The CDR3 contains 15 residues. CDR1 SGDLS and CDR2 YYNGEE come from the germline V gene. The ends lost 0 bases at V and 4 bases at J; junction bases unmatched: 2. This CDR3 is CASSVDGQGAYGYTF. DNA of the CDR3: TGTGCCAGCAGCGTAGATGGACAGGGGGCCTATGGCTACACCTTC.

The chain carries TRBV10-1 and TRBJ1-1; TRBD1 matches 8 bases. Germline V gives CDR1 WNHNN, CDR2 SYGVQD (reference sequence). Trimming at V came to 6 bases and at J to 2 bases, leaving 5 bases not matched to a gene. The CDR3 is 14 residues long. In nucleotides, the CDR3 is TGCGCCAGCAGCGACAGGGGAGGTAACACTGAAGCTTTCTTT. The encoded protein is CASSDRGGNTEAFF.

This sequence joins TRBV11-2 and TRBJ2-7, with 7 bases identical to TRBD2. The CDR3 sequence is 15 residues long. J gave up 2 bases and V 5 bases, and 9 bases lay outside the gene matches. Per the germline V gene, CDR1 is SGHAT and CDR2 is FQNNGV. CDR3 DNA: TGTGCCAGCAGCCCGCGTCGCAGCGGGGCCTACGAGCAGTACTTC. It encodes CASSPRRSGAYEQYF. The full variable domain, in which reference TRBV11-2 and TRBJ2-7 provide the parts outside the CDR3, is EAGVAQSPRYKIIEKRQSVAFWCNPISGHATLYWYQQILGQGPKLLIQFQNNGVVDDSQLPKDRFSAERLKGVDSTLKIQPAKLEDSAVYLCASSPRRSGAYEQYFGPGTRLTVT.

This chain connects TRBV19 to TRBJ1-5; possible D gene TRBD1, 6 bases. This CDR3 has 15 residues. V was trimmed by 4 bases and J by 1 base, leaving 11 bases between them. Germline V lookup: CDR1 LNHDA, CDR2 SQIVND (reference sequence). CDR3 amino acids: CASSTGQRSNQPQHF. In DNA, the CDR3 is TGTGCCAGTAGTACTGGACAGCGAAGCAATCAGCCCCAGCATTTT.

This chain uses TRBV4-3 with TRBJ2-7; 7 nucleotides agree with TRBD2. V lost 0 bases and J lost 6; bases outside the gene matches: 8. The CDR3 consists of 15 residues. Germline loops: CDR1 LGHNA, CDR2 YSLEER. In nucleotides, the CDR3 is TGCGCCAGCAGCCAAGACTGGGGAGGGGTCGGCGAGCAGTACTTC. It encodes CASSQDWGGVGEQYF.

This clone was observed once. The chain combines TRBV6-1 with TRBJ2-5, with TRBD1 identical over 7 bases. Germline V gene data show CDR1 as MNHNS and CDR2 as SASEGT. The CDR3 spans 14 residues. Trimming took 6 bases from V and 2 from J; bases not matched to a gene: 6. The CDR3 protein is CASRQGTAQETQYF. The CDR3 nucleotides are TGTGCCAGCAGGCAAGGGACAGCTCAAGAGACCCAGTACTTC.

The V gene is TRBV7-9, the J gene TRBJ2-7, with a tentative D call TRBD1 (6 bases). Germline assignment: CDR1 SEHNR and CDR2 FQNEAQ (reference sequence). The CDR3 length is 14 residues. V was clipped by 3 bases and J by 0 bases, with 9 bases between them. CDR3 nucleotide sequence: TGTGCCAGCAGCTTTGGACAGCCCTCCTACGAGCAGTACTTC. Its translation: CASSFGQPSYEQYF. The complete variable domain, with remaining parts taken from reference TRBV7-9 and TRBJ2-7, reads DTGVSQNPRHKITKRGQNVTFRCDPISEHNRLYWYRQTLGQGPEFLTYFQNEAQLEKSRLLSDRFSAERPKGSFSTLEIQRTEQGDSAMYLCASSFGQPSYEQYFGPGTRLTVT.